Listed here are 20 T cell receptor beta chains from one sample, sequenced in a study of T-cell reconstitution after alpha-beta-depleted transplantation in children. Unique molecular identifiers featured in how the TCRbeta library was prepared. TCRdb redid the calling of the PCR reads with MiXCR, one entry per CDR3 protein. The sample has 200,000 to 250,000 distinct CDR3 sequences; roughly 6.6% are singletons. The specimen comprised PBMCs, sampled before TCRalphabeta/CD19-depleted stem cell transplant. These receptors were taken from a boy aged 2 to 10 with acute lymphoblastic leukemia, due to receive a stem cell transplant.

The sample holds many counts of this clonotype. CDR3 nucleotide sequence: TGCAGGGGGACCGGGGAGCTGTTTTTT. Protein: CRGTGELFF. The chain joins TRBV1 to TRBJ2-2; the table's D call of TRBD1 was not tested on the DNA. TRBV1 is a known pseudogene. The CDR3 has 9 residues.

The V and J genes are TRBV7-2 and TRBJ1-2, with a tentative D call TRBD1 (6 bases). The V and J ends lost 5 bases and 5 bases respectively, with 18 bases between them. Germline V gene sequence: CDR1 SGHTA, CDR2 FQGNSA. The CDR3 sequence is 15 residues long. The CDR3 loop reads CASSPDPGAGYGYTF. CDR3 nucleotides: TGTGCCAGCAGCCCAGACCCGGGGGCTGGTTATGGCTACACCTTC.

This clonotype has more than one count but fewer than ten. The chain joins TRBV3-1 to TRBJ1-1, with unresolved D. Germline CDR1 reads LGHDT; CDR2 reads YNNKEL (reference sequence). This CDR3 comprises 13 residues. V was shortened by 7 bases and J by 0 bases, with 9 bases between the two germline ends. CDR3: CASTLHLNTEAFF. The CDR3 DNA reads TGTGCCAGCACCCTACACCTGAACACTGAAGCTTTCTTT.

Note on this clonotype: This may be a read error: a much more frequent sequence differs by one nucleotide. The chain uses TRBV7-9 and TRBJ2-3; D might be TRBD1 (5 bases). This CDR3 has 11 amino acids. The V and J ends lost 5 bases and 12 bases respectively, with 12 bases between them. Germline-derived CDR1 and CDR2 are SEHNR and FQNEAQ (reference sequence). For the CDR3, the DNA is TGTGCCAGCAGCGTCGACAGAAGCCAGTATTTT. Translating it yields CASSVDRSQYF.

This clonotype has at least ten counts. The CDR3, as DNA: TGCAGTGCTAGGTCGTTGGGGGGGTACCAAGAGACCCAGTACTTC. This codes for CSARSLGGYQETQYF. The V call is TRBV20-1, the J call TRBJ2-5; TRBD2 aligns across 7 bases. Germline V gene data show CDR1 as DFQATT and CDR2 as SNEGSKA (reference sequence). J gave up 0 bases and V 3 bases, and 7 bases lay outside the gene matches. CDR3 size: 15 residues.

This clonotype was counted at least ten times. V is TRBV5-1 and J is TRBJ2-7; D unclear. The V end lost 4 bases, the J end lost 3 bases, and 14 bases lay between the germline ends. The CDR3 is made up of 14 amino acids. The germline gives CDR1 SGHRS, CDR2 YFSETQ. The CDR3 nucleotides read TGCGCCAGCAGCGAGGACGGGCCTTTCTACGAGCAGTACTTC. It is translated as CASSEDGPFYEQYF. Full variable domain (outside the CDR3, taken from reference TRBV5-1 and TRBJ2-7): KAGVTQTPRYLIKTRGQQVTLSCSPISGHRSVSWYQQTPGQGLQFLFEYFSETQRNKGNFPGRFSGRQFSNSRSEMNVSTLELGDSALYLCASSEDGPFYEQYFGPGTRLTVT.

This clonotype was recorded a few times. This sequence joins TRBV20-1 and TRBJ2-1; 11 bases are a match to TRBD2. The germline V gene has CDR1 DFQATT and CDR2 SNEGSKA (reference sequence). This CDR3 has 15 amino acids. Germline trimming cut 6 bases from V and 7 bases from J; bases unmatched to any gene: 11. The CDR3 nucleotides read TGCAGTGCGGATCGGGCCGGGACTAGCGGTAATGAGCAGTTCTTC. Translation: CSADRAGTSGNEQFF.

This clonotype was observed a few times. CDR3 sequence (DNA): TGTGCCAGCAGCCAAGACAGGGTTCAGCCCCAGCATTTT. Protein sequence: CASSQDRVQPQHF. This rearrangement joins TRBV4-2 to TRBJ1-5; possible D gene TRBD1, 5 bases. This CDR3 contains 13 residues. Germline CDR1 LGHNA, CDR2 YNFKEQ. V was clipped by 0 bases and J by 6 bases, with 6 bases between them.

There are a few counts of this clonotype. J is TRBJ2-7 and V is TRBV5-5; D is perhaps TRBD1 or TRBD2 (5 bases each). Trimming cost V 4 bases and J 2 bases, with 19 bases left between them. This CDR3 has 16 residues. Looked up from germline, CDR1 is SGHKS and CDR2 is YYEKEE (reference sequence). DNA for the CDR3: TGTGCCAGCAGCATGCGGTCCGGGACGGCTACCTACGAGCAGTACTTC. It is translated as CASSMRSGTATYEQYF.

The chain is built from TRBV7-2 and TRBJ2-3; no firm D call. The V gene's germline CDR1 is SGHTA and CDR2 FQGNSA. Between the trimmed V and J ends, which lost 4 bases and 1 base, there was a span of 12 bases. The CDR3 contains 15 residues. The CDR3 region is CASSSLKTRTDTQYF. DNA of the CDR3: TGTGCCAGCAGCTCGCTAAAGACCCGCACAGATACGCAGTATTTT.

Only a few counts were recorded for this clonotype. The chain has TRBV7-9 and TRBJ2-3; 13 bases map to TRBD2. Germline V lookup: CDR1 SEHNR, CDR2 FQNEAQ (reference sequence). V lost 4 bases to trimming and J lost 2 bases; unmatched junction nucleotides: 15. This CDR3 contains 20 residues. This CDR3 reads CASSSSSGTSGTNPTDTQYF. CDR3 bases: TGTGCCAGCAGCTCATCTTCCGGGACTAGCGGGACGAACCCCACAGATACGCAGTATTTT.

This clonotype showed up many times. Here the CDR3 DNA reads TGTGCCAGCAGCTTCTCTGGGGCCAACGTCCTGACTTTC. Encoded protein: CASSFSGANVLTF. V gene TRBV28 combines with J gene TRBJ2-6; no clear D gene. The CDR3 runs to 13 residues. V lost 6 bases, J lost 0 bases, and 3 bases lay in between. CDR1 and CDR2 (germline): MDHEN, SYDVKM.

This clonotype was observed at least ten times. The chain carries TRBV5-8 and TRBJ2-3; TRBD1 aligns across 9 bases. This CDR3 region has 14 residues. Germline values: CDR1 SGHTS, CDR2 YDEGEE. Trimming at V came to 7 bases and at J to 1 base, leaving 4 bases not matched to a gene. CDR3: CASCRDRGTDTQYF. The DNA for the CDR3 is TGTGCCAGCTGCCGGGACAGGGGCACAGATACGCAGTATTTT.

This clonotype was recorded at least ten times. This chain connects TRBV28 to TRBJ2-7; 9 bases are shared with TRBD2. The CDR3 loop spans 17 amino acids. Germline V CDR1 and CDR2: MDHEN, SYDVKM. V was clipped by 7 bases and J by 2 bases; unmatched bases: 15. The CDR3 spells CASTPWGLAGSAYEQYF. CDR3 in DNA: TGTGCCAGCACCCCATGGGGGCTAGCGGGGAGTGCCTACGAGCAGTACTTC.

The chain joins TRBV7-9 to TRBJ1-4, with D unclear. Germline CDR1 and CDR2: SEHNR and FQNEAQ (reference sequence). The CDR3 consists of 14 residues. The germline V and J ends were trimmed by 5 bases and 7 bases, with 14 bases remaining between them. The CDR3 here is CASSTERGIEKLFF. The CDR3 DNA is TGTGCCAGCAGCACAGAAAGAGGAATTGAAAAACTGTTTTTT.

This clonotype was observed many times. The CDR3: CSASRDRKYEQYF. The CDR3 nucleotides read TGCAGTGCTAGCAGGGACAGAAAGTACGAGCAGTACTTC. V usage is TRBV20-1 and J usage is TRBJ2-7; TRBD1 agrees at 7 bases. The ends lost 3 bases at V and 4 bases at J; junction bases unmatched: 6. In germline, CDR1 is DFQATT, CDR2 SNEGSKA (reference sequence). CDR3 length: 13 amino acids.

This clonotype was counted ten times or more. V gene TRBV5-1 combines with J gene TRBJ2-1; TRBD2 might be the D (5 bases). Germline assignment: CDR1 SGHRS and CDR2 YFSETQ. The CDR3 loop spans 12 amino acids. The germline V and J ends were trimmed by 7 bases and 9 bases, with 14 bases remaining between them. CDR3 bases: TGCGCCAGCGGCCATAGCACTAGTGAGCAGTTCTTC. It yields the protein CASGHSTSEQFF.

This clonotype was recorded at least ten times. This chain joins TRBV9 and TRBJ2-1; D is ambiguous. Germline CDR1 and CDR2: SGDLS and YYNGEE. The CDR3 is 13 amino acids. V was pared by 2 bases and J by 4 bases, with 7 bases between. CDR3 loop: CASSVDPYNEQFF. CDR3 DNA: TGTGCCAGCAGCGTGGACCCTTACAATGAGCAGTTCTTC.

This clonotype was observed at least ten times. The chain has TRBV5-5 and TRBJ2-1; D perhaps matches TRBD1 (6 bases). Germline CDR1 reads SGHKS; CDR2 reads YYEKEE (reference sequence). Deletions cut 3 bases from V and 3 bases from J, with 13 bases between. The length of the CDR3 is 15 residues. The CDR3, as DNA: TGTGCCAGCAGCTCACAGGGAGCTAACTACAATGAGCAGTTCTTC. Encoded protein: CASSSQGANYNEQFF.

This clonotype has only a few counts. The chain uses TRBV6-1 and TRBJ2-1, with a weak D call TRBD2 (5 bases). Germline CDR1 is MNHNS and CDR2 is SASEGT. Trimming shortened V by 11 bases and J by 0 bases, and 23 bases separated the two germline ends. This CDR3 has 17 residues. The CDR3 sequence is CAARDPIIFSSYNEQFF. CDR3 sequence (DNA): TGTGCCGCACGGGATCCGATCATATTTAGCTCCTACAATGAGCAGTTCTTC.